Sequencing of this TCR beta chain was carried out in a study of blood T cell repertoires in COVID-19. TCRdb keeps only in-frame clones here, not all; method: immunoSEQ multiplex PCR. This table holds approximately 120,000 clones, roughly 90% found once. Germline lookup yields CDR1 SGHTA and CDR2 FQGNSA. V shed 2 bases, J shed 5 bases, and the junction held 8 bases outside the gene matches. The CDR3 spans 15 residues. The source material was peripheral blood. The chain carries TRBV7-2 and TRBJ2-5; 7 bases are shared with TRBD2. The sequence was collected from a man between 50 and 59 years old with acute or convalescent COVID-19. The CDR3 loop is CASSLRRERWETQYF. CDR3 bases: TGTGCCAGCAGCTTAAGGCGGGAGCGTTGGGAGACCCAGTACTTC.